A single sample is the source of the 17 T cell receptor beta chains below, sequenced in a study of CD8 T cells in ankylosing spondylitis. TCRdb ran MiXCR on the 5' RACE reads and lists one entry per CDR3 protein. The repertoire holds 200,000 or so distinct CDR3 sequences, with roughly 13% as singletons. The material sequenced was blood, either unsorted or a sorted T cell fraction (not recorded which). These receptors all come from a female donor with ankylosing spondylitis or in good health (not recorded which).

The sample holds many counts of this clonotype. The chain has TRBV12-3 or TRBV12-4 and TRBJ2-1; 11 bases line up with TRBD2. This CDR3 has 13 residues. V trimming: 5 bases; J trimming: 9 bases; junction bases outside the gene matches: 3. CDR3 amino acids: CASSQGLAVEQFF. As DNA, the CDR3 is TGTGCCAGCAGTCAGGGACTAGCGGTTGAGCAGTTCTTC.

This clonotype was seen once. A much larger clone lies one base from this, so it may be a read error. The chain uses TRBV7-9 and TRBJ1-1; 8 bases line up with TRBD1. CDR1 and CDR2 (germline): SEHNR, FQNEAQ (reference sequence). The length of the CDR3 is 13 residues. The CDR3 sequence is CASNLAGQVQPFF. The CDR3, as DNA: TGTGCCAGCAACTTAGCGGGACAGGTTCAGCCTTTCTTT.

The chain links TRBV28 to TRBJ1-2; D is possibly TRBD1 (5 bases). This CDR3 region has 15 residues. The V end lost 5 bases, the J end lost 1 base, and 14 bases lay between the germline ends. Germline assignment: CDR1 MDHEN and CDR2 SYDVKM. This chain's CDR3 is CASSRGTLVNYGYTF. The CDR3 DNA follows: TGTGCCAGCAGTCGGGGGACGCTGGTTAACTATGGCTACACCTTC.

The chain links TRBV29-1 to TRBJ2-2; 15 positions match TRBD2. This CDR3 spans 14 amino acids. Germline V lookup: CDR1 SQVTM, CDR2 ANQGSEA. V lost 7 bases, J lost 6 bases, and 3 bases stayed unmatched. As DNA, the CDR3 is TGCAGCGGGGGACTAGCGGGAGGTGCCGGGGAGCTGTTTTTT. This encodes CSGGLAGGAGELFF.

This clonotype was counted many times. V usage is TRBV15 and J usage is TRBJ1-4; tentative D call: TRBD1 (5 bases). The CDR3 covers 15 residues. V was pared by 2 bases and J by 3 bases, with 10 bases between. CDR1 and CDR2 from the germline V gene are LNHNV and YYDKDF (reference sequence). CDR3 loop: CATSRLAGPNEKLFF. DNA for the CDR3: TGTGCCACCAGCAGATTAGCGGGACCTAATGAAAAACTGTTTTTT.

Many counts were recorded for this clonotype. In DNA form, the CDR3 reads TGCGCCAGCAGCTTATACCGGGACAGAGTATTCAATGAGCAGTTCTTC. Translating it yields CASSLYRDRVFNEQFF. The V and J genes are TRBV5-1 and TRBJ2-1, with 7 bases lining up with TRBD1. The germline CDR1 and CDR2 sequences are SGHRS and YFSETQ. Trimming cost V 2 bases and J 6 bases; bases outside gene matches: 11. The CDR3 is made up of 16 amino acids.

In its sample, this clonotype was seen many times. This CDR3 is CASSLSGVSNQPQHF. CDR3 DNA sequence: TGCGCCAGCAGCTTGTCAGGGGTTAGCAATCAGCCCCAGCATTTT. The chain couples TRBV5-1 to TRBJ1-5; D is possibly TRBD1 (6 bases). There are 15 residues in the CDR3. V dropped 1 base and J dropped 0 bases, with 8 bases sitting between them. The V gene's germline CDR1 is SGHRS and CDR2 YFSETQ.

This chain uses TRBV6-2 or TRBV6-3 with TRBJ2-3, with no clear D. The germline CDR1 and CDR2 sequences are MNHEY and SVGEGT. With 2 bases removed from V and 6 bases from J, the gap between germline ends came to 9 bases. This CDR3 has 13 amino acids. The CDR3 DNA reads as TGTGCCAGCAGTTACGTCCCGGCCGATACGCAGTATTTT. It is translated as CASSYVPADTQYF.

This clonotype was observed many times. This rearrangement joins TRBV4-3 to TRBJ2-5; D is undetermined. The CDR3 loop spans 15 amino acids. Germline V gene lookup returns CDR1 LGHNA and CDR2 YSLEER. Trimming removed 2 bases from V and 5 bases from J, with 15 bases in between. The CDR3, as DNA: TGCGCCAGCAGCCAATTCTTCTTGACCAGCGAGACCCAGTACTTC. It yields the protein CASSQFFLTSETQYF.

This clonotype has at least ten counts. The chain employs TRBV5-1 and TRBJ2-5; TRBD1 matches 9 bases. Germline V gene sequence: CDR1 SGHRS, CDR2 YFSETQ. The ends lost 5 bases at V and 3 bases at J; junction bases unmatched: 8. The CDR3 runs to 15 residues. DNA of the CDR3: TGCGCCAGCAGTTTTTCGGGACAGGGAAAAGAGACCCAGTACTTC. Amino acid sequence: CASSFSGQGKETQYF.

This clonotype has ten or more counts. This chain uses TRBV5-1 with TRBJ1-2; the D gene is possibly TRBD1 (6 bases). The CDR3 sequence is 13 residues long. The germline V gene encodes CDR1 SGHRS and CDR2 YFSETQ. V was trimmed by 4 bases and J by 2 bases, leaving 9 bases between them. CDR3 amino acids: CASSAQGNYGYTF. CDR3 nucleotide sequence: TGCGCCAGCAGCGCACAGGGAAACTATGGCTACACCTTC.

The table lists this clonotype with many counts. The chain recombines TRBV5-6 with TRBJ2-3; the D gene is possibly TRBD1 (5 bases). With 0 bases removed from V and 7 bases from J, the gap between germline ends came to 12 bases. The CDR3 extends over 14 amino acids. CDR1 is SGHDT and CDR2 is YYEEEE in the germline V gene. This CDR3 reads CASSLDTGQNTQYF. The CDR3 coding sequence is TGTGCCAGCAGCTTGGATACAGGACAAAATACGCAGTATTTT.

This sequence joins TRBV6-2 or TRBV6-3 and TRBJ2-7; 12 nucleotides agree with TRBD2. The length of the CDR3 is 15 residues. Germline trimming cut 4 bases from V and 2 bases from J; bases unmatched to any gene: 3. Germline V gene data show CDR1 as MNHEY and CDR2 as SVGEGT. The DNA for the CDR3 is TGTGCCAGCAGTTTCAGGACTAGCGGGGCCTACGAGCAGTACTTC. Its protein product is CASSFRTSGAYEQYF.

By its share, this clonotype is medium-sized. Here the CDR3 reads CSASLDSWTQETQYF. The DNA of the CDR3 is TGCAGTGCTAGTTTGGACAGCTGGACGCAAGAGACCCAGTACTTC. The rearrangement joins TRBV20-1 to TRBJ2-5; D is perhaps TRBD1 (6 bases). CDR3 length: 15 amino acids. Germline CDR1 DFQATT, CDR2 SNEGSKA (reference sequence). Trimming removed 3 bases at V and 2 bases at J, with 16 bases between.

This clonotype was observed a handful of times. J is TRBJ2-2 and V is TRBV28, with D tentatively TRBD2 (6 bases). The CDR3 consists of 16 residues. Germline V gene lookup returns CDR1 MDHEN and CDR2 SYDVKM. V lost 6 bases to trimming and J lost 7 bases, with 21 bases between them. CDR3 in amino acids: CASSTATSPLSGELFF. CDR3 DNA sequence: TGTGCCAGCAGCACCGCTACTAGCCCACTTAGCGGGGAGCTGTTTTTT.

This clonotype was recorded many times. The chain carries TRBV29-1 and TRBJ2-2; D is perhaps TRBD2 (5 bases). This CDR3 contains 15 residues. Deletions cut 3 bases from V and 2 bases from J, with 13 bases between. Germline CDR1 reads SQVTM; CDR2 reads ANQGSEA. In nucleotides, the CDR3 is TGCAGCGTTGACACGGGAACGAGCAACACCGGGGAGCTGTTTTTT. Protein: CSVDTGTSNTGELFF.

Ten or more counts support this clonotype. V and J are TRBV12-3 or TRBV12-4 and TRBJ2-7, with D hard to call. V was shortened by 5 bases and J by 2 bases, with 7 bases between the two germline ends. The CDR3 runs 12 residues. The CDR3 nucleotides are TGTGCCAGCAGTATCGGTCCCTACGAGCAGTACTTC. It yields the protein CASSIGPYEQYF.